These T cell receptor beta chains were read from a single sample in a study of shared clonotypes between healthy human individuals. Some clones are missing from TCRdb's copy, which holds only in-frame ones; the method was immunoSEQ multiplex PCR. Counted here are more than 850,000 clones, 75% to 85% occurring once; the ten biggest clones make up approximately 0.52%. Sequenced sample: memory CD4+ T cells from PBMCs. Receptor source: a man aged 18 to 29 in good health. Some clones in this sample may be carry-over from other donors' samples. CDR3s include the opening cysteine and the closing phenylalanine or tryptophan. Size is omitted from some rows. Given values are once, few, many or a class for expanded clones.

TRBV7-2,TRBJ2-7,.,CASILAGGYEQYF
TRBV30,TRBJ1-4,many,CAWSVRGGGVEKLFF
TRBV6-5,TRBJ1-2,.,CASTHAPRNYGYTF
TRBV28,TRBJ1-2,.,CASTSTGNYGYTF
TRBV5-3,TRBJ2-1,.,CARSLLGLAGWNEQFF
TRBV7-3,TRBJ1-2,.,CASSLTGEYGYTF
TRBV5-4,TRBJ2-1,.,CASSPGTSGRGGLNEQFF
TRBV6-5,TRBJ2-5,.,CASSYSTGVKTQYF
TRBV4-1,TRBJ2-1,few,CASSQDPVQGYSYNEQFF
TRBV28,TRBJ2-5,.,CASSLWGVGQETQYF
TRBV18,TRBJ2-7,.,CASSPSAGVYEQYF
TRBV6-1,TRBJ1-5,.,CASSEGTSGRPQHF
TRBV7-2,TRBJ2-7,once,CASSLSSQISSYEQYF
TRBV12-5,TRBJ2-3,.,CASGLDVPGLAGGSLDTQYF
TRBV10-3,TRBJ2-3,.,CAISERDVSTDTQYF
TRBV7-2,TRBJ2-7,.,CASSVLSSGEQYF
TRBV18,TRBJ1-1,.,CASSQGQGATEAFF
TRBV10-3,TRBJ1-1,few,CAISDRGPAEAFF
TRBV5-8,TRBJ2-7,.,CASNLPDSYEQYF
TRBV28,TRBJ1-4,.,CASSSRGGATNEKLFF
TRBV5-8,TRBJ1-1,.,CASSFNRVWSRAEAFF
TRBV7-9,TRBJ1-5,.,CASSSGLGNQPQHF
TRBV6-5,TRBJ2-3,.,CASSTRGRADTQYF
TRBV9,TRBJ2-1,.,CASSVLGQGADEQFF
TRBV7-9,TRBJ2-5,.,CASSRRVAGRAETQYF
TRBV19,TRBJ1-5,.,CASSRAQEGQHF
TRBV7-3,TRBJ1-3,.,CASSRSTGTSGNTIYF
TRBV15,TRBJ2-1,once,CATSRATGTSHSYNEQFF
TRBV2,TRBJ1-4,few,CASTGRENEKLFF
TRBV5-1,TRBJ1-1,.,CASSQGTGLVNTEAFF
TRBV28,TRBJ2-2,.,CASRPLGGGRGTGELFF
TRBV6-1,TRBJ1-2,.,CASRTGPSPLYGYTF
TRBV28,TRBJ2-1,.,CASRPTNRVVYYNEQFF
TRBV28,TRBJ1-1,.,CASSGHENTEAFF
TRBV18,TRBJ1-1,.,CASSLGETREAFF
TRBV28,TRBJ1-1,.,CASLESDRVTEAFF
TRBV18,TRBJ2-1,once,CASSELAGGYNEQFF
TRBV5-1,TRBJ2-7,.,CASSLVGGSPYEQYF
TRBV6-1,TRBJ2-2,.,CASIGILGAGELFF
TRBV18,TRBJ2-3,.,CASSPPSVSTDTQYF
TRBV5-1,TRBJ2-7,.,CASSLAGSSYEQYF
TRBV25-1,TRBJ2-3,once,CASSGSSYTDTQYF
TRBV28,TRBJ2-5,.,CASSREETQYF
TRBV2,TRBJ1-1,.,CASSLGTGISAEAFF
TRBV2,TRBJ1-1,.,CASSALAGESEAFF
TRBV30,TRBJ2-3,.,CAWSVQGDTQYF
TRBV5-4,TRBJ2-3,many,CASSRTSGTARTDTQYF
TRBV28,TRBJ2-1,.,CASSFLAGDNNEQFF
TRBV2,TRBJ2-6,.,CASTETGYLSGANVLTF
TRBV27,TRBJ1-1,few,CASSDRRAAREAFF
TRBV5-1,TRBJ2-5,.,CASSPGPQETQYF
TRBV2,TRBJ2-2,.,CASSAERFRGGELFF
TRBV7-8,TRBJ1-2,few,CASSLSPTGYTF
TRBV30,TRBJ2-2,.,CAWSYDQTGELFF
TRBV10-3,TRBJ2-1,.,CAISESAVRQFF
TRBV6-5,TRBJ1-1,.,CASSTGGMNTEAFF
TRBV28,TRBJ1-5,.,CASSLGAQPQHF
TRBV2,TRBJ2-6,.,CASSEEAAGANVLTF
TRBV28,TRBJ2-7,.,CASSFGLADLSYEQYF
TRBV9,TRBJ2-7,many,CASSEGTSLYEQYF